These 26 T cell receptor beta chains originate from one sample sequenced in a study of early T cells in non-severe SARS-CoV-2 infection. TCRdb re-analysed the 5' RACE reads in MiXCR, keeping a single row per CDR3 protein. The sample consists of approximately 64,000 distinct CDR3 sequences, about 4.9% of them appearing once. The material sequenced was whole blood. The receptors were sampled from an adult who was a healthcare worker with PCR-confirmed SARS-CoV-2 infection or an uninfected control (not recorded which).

CDR3 in amino acids: CSASSHLGGNQPQHF. The CDR3 nucleotides read TGCAGTGCTAGTTCCCACCTCGGGGGCAATCAGCCCCAGCATTTT. The rearrangement links TRBV20-1 to TRBJ1-5; D call uncertain. Germline values: CDR1 DFQATT, CDR2 SNEGSKA (reference sequence). Trimming cost V 3 bases and J 2 bases, with 14 bases left between them. The CDR3 totals 15 residues.

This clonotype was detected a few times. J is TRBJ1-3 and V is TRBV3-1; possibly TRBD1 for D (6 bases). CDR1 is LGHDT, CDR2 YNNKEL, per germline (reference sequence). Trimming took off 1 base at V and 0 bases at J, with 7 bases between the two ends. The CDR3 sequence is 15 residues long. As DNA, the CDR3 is TGTGCCAGCAGCCAAGGCAGGGGCTCTGGAAACACCATATATTTT. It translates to CASSQGRGSGNTIYF.

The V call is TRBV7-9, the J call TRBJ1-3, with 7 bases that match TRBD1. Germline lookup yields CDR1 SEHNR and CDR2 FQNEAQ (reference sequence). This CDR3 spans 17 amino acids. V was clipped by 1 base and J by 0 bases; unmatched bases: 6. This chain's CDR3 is CASSLVVTGVSGNTIYF. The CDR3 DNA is TGTGCCAGCAGCTTAGTAGTTACAGGGGTCTCTGGAAACACCATATATTTT.

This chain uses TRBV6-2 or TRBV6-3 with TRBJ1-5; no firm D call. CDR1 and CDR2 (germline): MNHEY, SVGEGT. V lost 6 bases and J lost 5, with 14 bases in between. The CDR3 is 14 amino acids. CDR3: CASSPDPVYQPQHF. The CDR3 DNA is TGTGCCAGCAGCCCAGACCCGGTATATCAGCCCCAGCATTTT.

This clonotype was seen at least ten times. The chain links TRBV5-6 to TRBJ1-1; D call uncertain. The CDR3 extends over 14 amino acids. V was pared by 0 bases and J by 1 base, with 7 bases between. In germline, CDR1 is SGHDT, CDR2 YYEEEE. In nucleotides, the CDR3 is TGTGCCAGCAGCTTGGAGATGCCGAACACTGAAGCTTTCTTT. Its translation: CASSLEMPNTEAFF.

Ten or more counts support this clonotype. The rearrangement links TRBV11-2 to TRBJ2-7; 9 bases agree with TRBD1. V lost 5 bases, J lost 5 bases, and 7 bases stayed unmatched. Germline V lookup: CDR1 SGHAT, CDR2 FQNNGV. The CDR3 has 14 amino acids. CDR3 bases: TGTGCCAGCAGCCAAACCGGACAGGGGAACGAGCAGTACTTC. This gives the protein CASSQTGQGNEQYF.

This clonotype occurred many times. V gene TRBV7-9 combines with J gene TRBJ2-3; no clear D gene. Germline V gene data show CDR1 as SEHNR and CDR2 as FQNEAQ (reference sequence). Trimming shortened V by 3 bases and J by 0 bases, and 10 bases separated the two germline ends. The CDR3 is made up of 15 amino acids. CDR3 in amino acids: CASSLVPSSTDTQYF. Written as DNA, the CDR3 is TGTGCCAGCAGCTTGGTCCCCTCTAGCACAGATACGCAGTATTTT.

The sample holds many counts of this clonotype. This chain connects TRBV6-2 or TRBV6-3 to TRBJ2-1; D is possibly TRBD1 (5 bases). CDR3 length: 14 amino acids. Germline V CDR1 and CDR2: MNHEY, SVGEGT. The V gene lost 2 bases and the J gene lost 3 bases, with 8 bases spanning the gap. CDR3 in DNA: TGTGCCAGCAGTTACCAGGGCATCTACAATGAGCAGTTCTTC. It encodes CASSYQGIYNEQFF.

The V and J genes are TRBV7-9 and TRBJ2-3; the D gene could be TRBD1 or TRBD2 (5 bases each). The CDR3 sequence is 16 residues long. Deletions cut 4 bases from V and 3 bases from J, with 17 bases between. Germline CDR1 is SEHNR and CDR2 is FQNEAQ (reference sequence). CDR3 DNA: TGTGCCAGCAGCTCCGGGGCCGGCTGGGGGACAGATACGCAGTATTTT. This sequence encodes CASSSGAGWGTDTQYF.

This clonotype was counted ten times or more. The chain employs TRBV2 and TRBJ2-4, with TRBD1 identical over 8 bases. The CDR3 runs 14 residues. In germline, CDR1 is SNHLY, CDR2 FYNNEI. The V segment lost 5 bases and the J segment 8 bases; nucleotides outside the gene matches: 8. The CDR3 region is CASSLDRVGDIQYF. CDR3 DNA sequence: TGTGCCAGCAGTCTGGACAGGGTAGGAGACATTCAGTACTTC.

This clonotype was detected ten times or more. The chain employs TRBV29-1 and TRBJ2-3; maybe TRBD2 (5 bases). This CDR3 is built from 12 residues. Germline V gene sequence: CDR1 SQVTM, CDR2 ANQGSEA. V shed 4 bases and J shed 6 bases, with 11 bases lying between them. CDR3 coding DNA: TGCAGCGTTGGGACTTTCACCGATACGCAGTATTTT. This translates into CSVGTFTDTQYF.

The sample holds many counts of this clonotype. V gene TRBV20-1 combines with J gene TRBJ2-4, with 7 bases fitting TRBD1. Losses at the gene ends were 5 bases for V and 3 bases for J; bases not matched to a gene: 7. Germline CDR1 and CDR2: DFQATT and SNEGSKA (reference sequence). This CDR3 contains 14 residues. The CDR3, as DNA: TGCAGTGCTCAGACAGGGTACGGCAAAAACATTCAGTACTTC. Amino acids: CSAQTGYGKNIQYF.

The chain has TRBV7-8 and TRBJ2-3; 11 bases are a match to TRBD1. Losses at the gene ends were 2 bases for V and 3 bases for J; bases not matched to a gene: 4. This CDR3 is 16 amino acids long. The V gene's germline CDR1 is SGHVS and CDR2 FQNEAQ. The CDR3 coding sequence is TGTGCCAGCAGCTTATTTGGGACAGGGGGGACAGATACGCAGTATTTT. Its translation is CASSLFGTGGTDTQYF.

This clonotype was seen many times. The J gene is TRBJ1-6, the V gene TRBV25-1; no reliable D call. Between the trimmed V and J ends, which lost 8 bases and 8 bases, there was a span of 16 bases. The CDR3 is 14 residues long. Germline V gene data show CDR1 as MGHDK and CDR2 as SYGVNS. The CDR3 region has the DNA TGTGCCAGCGTCCAGACCGGTTTGGATTCACCCCTCCACTTT. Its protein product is CASVQTGLDSPLHF.

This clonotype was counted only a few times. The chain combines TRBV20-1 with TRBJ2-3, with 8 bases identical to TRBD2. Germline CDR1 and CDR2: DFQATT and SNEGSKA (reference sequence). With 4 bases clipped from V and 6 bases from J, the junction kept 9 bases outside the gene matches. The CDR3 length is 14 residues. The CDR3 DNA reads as TGCAGTGCTAAACTTAGCGGGAATACGGATACGCAGTATTTT. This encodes CSAKLSGNTDTQYF.

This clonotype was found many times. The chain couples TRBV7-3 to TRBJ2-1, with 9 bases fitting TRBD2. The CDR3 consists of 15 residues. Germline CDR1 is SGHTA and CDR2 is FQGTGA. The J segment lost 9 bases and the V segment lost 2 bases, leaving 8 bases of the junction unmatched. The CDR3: CASSLGSGGLGEQFF. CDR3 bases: TGTGCCAGCAGCTTAGGTAGCGGGGGCCTGGGTGAGCAGTTCTTC.

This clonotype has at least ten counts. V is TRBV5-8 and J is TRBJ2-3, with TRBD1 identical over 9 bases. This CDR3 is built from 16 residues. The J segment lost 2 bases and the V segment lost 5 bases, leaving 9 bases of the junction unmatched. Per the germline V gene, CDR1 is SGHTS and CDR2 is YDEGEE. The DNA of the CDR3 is TGTGCCAGCAGTTCTGCCGGGACAGGGAACACAGATACGCAGTATTTT. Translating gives CASSSAGTGNTDTQYF.

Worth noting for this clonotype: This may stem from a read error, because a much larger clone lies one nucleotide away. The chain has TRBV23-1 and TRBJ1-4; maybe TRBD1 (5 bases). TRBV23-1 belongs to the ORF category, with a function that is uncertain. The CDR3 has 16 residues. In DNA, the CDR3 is TGCGCCAACAGTCGGGACCTAAAGGGTACTAATGAAAAACTGTTTTTT. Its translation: CANSRDLKGTNEKLFF.

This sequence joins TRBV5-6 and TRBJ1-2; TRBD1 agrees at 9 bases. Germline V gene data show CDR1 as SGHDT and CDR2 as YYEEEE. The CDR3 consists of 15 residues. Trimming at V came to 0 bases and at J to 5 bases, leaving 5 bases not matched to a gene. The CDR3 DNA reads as TGTGCCAGCAGCTTGGTGGACAGGGGTTCTTATGGCTACACCTTC. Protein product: CASSLVDRGSYGYTF.

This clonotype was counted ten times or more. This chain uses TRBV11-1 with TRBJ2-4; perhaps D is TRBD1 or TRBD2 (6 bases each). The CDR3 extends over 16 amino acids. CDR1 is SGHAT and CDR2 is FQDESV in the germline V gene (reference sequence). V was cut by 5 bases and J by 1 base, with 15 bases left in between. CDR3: CASSPGRGVAKNIQYF. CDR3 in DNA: TGTGCCAGCAGCCCCGGAAGGGGGGTGGCCAAAAACATTCAGTACTTC.

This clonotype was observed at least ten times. CDR3: CAWSVAQIYNEQFF. Written as DNA, the CDR3 is TGTGCCTGGAGTGTAGCACAGATCTACAATGAGCAGTTCTTC. The V and J genes are TRBV30 and TRBJ2-1; the D is unclear. This CDR3 region has 14 residues. V was trimmed by 0 bases and J by 3 bases, leaving 9 bases between them. Germline values: CDR1 GTSNPN, CDR2 SVGIG (reference sequence).

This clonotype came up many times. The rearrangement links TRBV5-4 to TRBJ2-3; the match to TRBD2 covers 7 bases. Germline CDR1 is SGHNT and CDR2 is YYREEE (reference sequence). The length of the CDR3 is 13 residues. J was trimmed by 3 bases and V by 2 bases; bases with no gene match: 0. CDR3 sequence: CASSLAGTDTQYF. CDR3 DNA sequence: TGTGCCAGCAGCTTAGCGGGAACAGATACGCAGTATTTT.

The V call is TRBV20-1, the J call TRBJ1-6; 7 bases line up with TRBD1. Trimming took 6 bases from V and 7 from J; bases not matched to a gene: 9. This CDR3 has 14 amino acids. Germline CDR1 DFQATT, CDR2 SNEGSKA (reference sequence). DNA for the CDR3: TGCAGTGCGAGCCTAGGACAGGCGAATTCACCCCTCCACTTT. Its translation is CSASLGQANSPLHF.

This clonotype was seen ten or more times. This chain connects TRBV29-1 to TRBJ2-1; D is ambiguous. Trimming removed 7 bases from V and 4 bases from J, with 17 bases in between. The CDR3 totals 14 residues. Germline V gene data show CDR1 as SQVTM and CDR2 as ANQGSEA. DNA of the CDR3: TGCAGCGCCGCCGGACGCCTTTCTTACAATGAGCAGTTCTTC. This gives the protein CSAAGRLSYNEQFF.

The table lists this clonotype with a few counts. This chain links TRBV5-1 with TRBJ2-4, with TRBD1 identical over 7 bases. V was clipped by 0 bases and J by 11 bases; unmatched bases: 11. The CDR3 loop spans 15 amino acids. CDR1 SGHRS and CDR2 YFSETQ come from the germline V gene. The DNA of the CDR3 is TGCGCCAGCAGCTTGGCAGGGACAGCGAACCTCCTTCAGTACTTC. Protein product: CASSLAGTANLLQYF.

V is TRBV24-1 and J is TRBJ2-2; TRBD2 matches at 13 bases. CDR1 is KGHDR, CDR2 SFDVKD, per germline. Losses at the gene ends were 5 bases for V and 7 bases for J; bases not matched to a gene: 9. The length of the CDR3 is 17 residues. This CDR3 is CATSGETSGRRVGELFF. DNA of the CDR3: TGTGCCACCAGTGGCGAGACTAGCGGGAGGCGTGTCGGGGAGCTGTTTTTT.